Each of the 16 T cell receptor beta chains below was sequenced from the same sample in a study of shared clonotypes between healthy human individuals. Sequencing used immunoSEQ multiplex PCR; TCRdb keeps in-frame clones, though not all of them. The sample includes over 2 million clones, under 95% of them seen just once. The sample consisted of naive CD4+ T cells from PBMCs. Stated subset: CD45RA+ positively selected. The receptor set was obtained from a man younger than 35 in good health. Some clones in this sample may be carry-over from other donors' samples.

The V gene is TRBV5-1, the J gene TRBJ1-2; D remains unclear. V was pared by 0 bases and J by 1 base, with 7 bases between. Germline V lookup: CDR1 SGHRS, CDR2 YFSETQ. The CDR3 has 14 residues. CDR3 nucleotide sequence: TGCGCCAGCAGCTTGGCCGTGAGTAACTATGGCTACACCTTC. Its translation is CASSLAVSNYGYTF. Full variable domain (outside the CDR3, taken from reference TRBV5-1 and TRBJ1-2): KAGVTQTPRYLIKTRGQQVTLSCSPISGHRSVSWYQQTPGQGLQFLFEYFSETQRNKGNFPGRFSGRQFSNSRSEMNVSTLELGDSALYLCASSLAVSNYGYTFGSGTRLTVV.

The chain links TRBV28 to TRBJ1-5; TRBD1 is a possible D gene (5 bases). Germline V CDR1 and CDR2: MDHEN, SYDVKM. V was clipped by 5 bases and J by 5 bases, with 22 bases between them. The CDR3 spans 17 residues. DNA of the CDR3: TGTGCCAGCAGTCTATCCTTCACGGCAGGGCATCATCAGCCCCAGCATTTT. This codes for CASSLSFTAGHHQPQHF.

V and J are TRBV28 and TRBJ1-2, with D perhaps matching TRBD1 (6 bases). CDR3 size: 16 residues. CDR1 is MDHEN and CDR2 is SYDVKM in the germline V gene. V lost 3 bases and J 6 bases, leaving 20 bases between the germline ends. CDR3 in amino acids: CASSFPLGGQENGYTF. As DNA, the CDR3 is TGTGCCAGCAGTTTTCCCCTAGGGGGGCAAGAAAATGGCTACACCTTC.

The rearrangement links TRBV5-6 to TRBJ1-1; D unclear. The CDR3 totals 15 residues. The ends were cut back, 5 bases at V and 6 bases at J, with 20 bases in the middle. Germline CDR1 and CDR2: SGHDT and YYEEEE. The CDR3 DNA reads as TGTGCCAGCAGTCTGGCGGGCACGGGTCGGGCTGAAGCTTTCTTT. The encoded protein is CASSLAGTGRAEAFF.

This CDR3 reads CASSLDPNLGYTF. The CDR3 DNA follows: TGTGCCAGCAGTTTAGACCCCAACCTGGGCTACACCTTC. V and J are TRBV28 and TRBJ1-2; D gene ambiguous. This CDR3 comprises 13 residues. The V end lost 2 bases, the J end lost 8 bases, and 12 bases lay between the germline ends. Germline V gene lookup returns CDR1 MDHEN and CDR2 SYDVKM.

The V call is TRBV9, the J call TRBJ2-2; no clear D. CDR1 and CDR2 (germline): SGDLS, YYNGEE. Trimming stripped 5 bases from V and 0 bases from J, with 8 bases between. This CDR3 spans 14 amino acids. The chain's CDR3 is CASRKNTNTGELFF. DNA of the CDR3: TGTGCCAGCAGGAAAAACACGAACACCGGGGAGCTGTTTTTT.

This clone was seen once. This rearrangement joins TRBV2 to TRBJ2-3; the match to TRBD1 covers 10 bases. V lost 4 bases to trimming and J lost 13 bases; unmatched junction nucleotides: 14. The CDR3 loop spans 15 amino acids. Germline CDR1 SNHLY, CDR2 FYNNEI. DNA for the CDR3: TGTGCCAGCAGTGGGGACAGGGGAAAATACCTGTTGGAGTATTTT. It is translated as CASSGDRGKYLLEYF.

The gene calls are TRBV2 and TRBJ1-5; weak D call: TRBD1 (5 bases). The V and J ends lost 7 bases and 2 bases respectively, with 12 bases between them. Germline CDR1 is SNHLY and CDR2 is FYNNEI. The CDR3 consists of 14 residues. CDR3 loop: CASNVAGRNQPQHF. The CDR3 DNA sequence: TGTGCCAGCAATGTGGCAGGGCGCAATCAGCCCCAGCATTTT.

The chain employs TRBV28 and TRBJ2-7; tentatively, D is TRBD1 or TRBD2 (7 bases each). The germline V gene has CDR1 MDHEN and CDR2 SYDVKM. The CDR3 covers 15 residues. Trimming cost V 6 bases and J 5 bases, with 20 bases left between them. For the CDR3, the DNA is TGTGCCAGCAGGGATCGGATGCAGGGGGGGAACGAGCAGTACTTC. Protein product: CASRDRMQGGNEQYF.

This chain links TRBV4-1 with TRBJ2-7, with D maybe TRBD1 (5 bases). V was shortened by 2 bases and J by 6 bases, with 14 bases between the two germline ends. Germline loops: CDR1 MGHRA, CDR2 YSYEKL. This CDR3 has 14 amino acids. CDR3 in amino acids: CASSQSDSLREQYF. CDR3 in DNA: TGCGCCAGCAGCCAATCCGACAGTCTACGCGAGCAGTACTTC.

The V gene is TRBV27, the J gene TRBJ2-1; tentatively, D is TRBD2 (5 bases). The CDR3 contains 16 residues. V was shortened by 8 bases and J by 0 bases, with 17 bases between the two germline ends. Germline V lookup: CDR1 MNHEY, CDR2 SMNVEV (reference sequence). CDR3 sequence: CASHRRTGSSYNEQFF. CDR3 bases: TGTGCCAGCCACCGGAGGACGGGAAGCTCCTACAATGAGCAGTTCTTC.

The chain is built from TRBV15 and TRBJ2-5; 7 bases match TRBD1. The junction had 14 bases not matched to a gene; V was cut back by 0 bases and J by 4 bases. This CDR3 has 18 amino acids. CDR1 and CDR2 (germline): LNHNV, YYDKDF (reference sequence). The CDR3 DNA reads TGTGCCACCAGCAGAGATCCCGTCGGGGCAGGGGGTGGAGAGACCCAGTACTTC. It codes for CATSRDPVGAGGGETQYF.

The chain has TRBV2 and TRBJ2-1; D gene ambiguous. The CDR3 covers 12 residues. The germline V and J ends were trimmed by 2 bases and 15 bases, with 14 bases remaining between them. Germline V gene lookup returns CDR1 SNHLY and CDR2 FYNNEI. The CDR3 here is CASSESRTLGFF. As DNA, the CDR3 is TGTGCCAGCAGTGAATCCCGGACCCTGGGGTTCTTC.

This clone has a handful of counts. This chain joins TRBV7-8 and TRBJ2-7, with 10 bases lining up with TRBD2. Trimming took 3 bases from V and 5 from J; bases not matched to a gene: 1. Looked up from germline, CDR1 is SGHVS and CDR2 is FQNEAQ. This CDR3 has 13 amino acids. Here the CDR3 reads CASSLLAGDEQYF. The CDR3 coding sequence is TGTGCCAGCAGCTTGCTAGCGGGAGACGAGCAGTACTTC.

The chain is built from TRBV30 and TRBJ2-7; 10 positions agree with TRBD2. V was clipped by 2 bases and J by 3 bases; unmatched bases: 7. CDR1 is GTSNPN and CDR2 is SVGIG in the germline V gene (reference sequence). This CDR3 has 15 residues. Here the CDR3 DNA reads TGTGCCTGGAGTCACAAGGGACTAGCGAGCTACGAGCAGTACTTC. This translates into CAWSHKGLASYEQYF. Based on the CDR3 plus reference TRBV30 and TRBJ2-7, the full variable domain is SQTIHQWPATLVQPVGSPLSLECTVEGTSNPNLYWYRQAAGRGLQLLFYSVGIGQISSEVPQNLSASRPQDRQFILSSKKLLLSDSGFYLCAWSHKGLASYEQYFGPGTRLTVT.

This chain uses TRBV12-5 with TRBJ1-5; possibly TRBD1 for D (6 bases). The CDR3 sequence is 14 residues long. V shed 4 bases and J shed 6 bases, with 13 bases lying between them. The V gene's germline CDR1 is LGHNT and CDR2 FRNRAP. The DNA of the CDR3 is TGTGCTAGTGGTTCCGAGGGGGTGTCTCAGCCCCAGCATTTT. This gives the protein CASGSEGVSQPQHF.